The 7 T cell receptor beta chains given below trace back to one sample, sequenced in a study of vaccination and CD4 T cells after COVID-19. This sample's treatment: approximately 10-day PBMC culture with coronavirus spike peptide pools or control peptides (ViraFEST assay). These receptors' targets are unknown. Oncomine TCR Beta short-read sequencing was applied to DNA from cultured CD4+ T cells. TCRdb redid the calling of the PCR reads with MiXCR, one entry per CDR3 protein. The profile shows about 21,000 distinct CDR3 sequences, about 40% of them singletons. The material sequenced was CD4+ T cells from blood, cultured in vitro, taken before SARS-CoV-2 vaccination. The receptors shown here come from a human donor who had recovered from COVID-19.

The table lists this clonotype with a few counts. The chain employs TRBV2 and TRBJ1-2; D unclear. Trimming cost V 7 bases and J 7 bases, with 10 bases left between them. This CDR3 spans 11 amino acids. Germline assignment: CDR1 SNHLY and CDR2 FYNNEI. The CDR3 spells CASTGPFGYTF. CDR3 sequence (DNA): TGTGCCAGCACCGGGCCCTTTGGCTACACCTTC.

The chain links TRBV19 to TRBJ1-5, with D tentatively TRBD1 (5 bases). Germline-derived CDR1 and CDR2 are LNHDA and SQIVND (reference sequence). Between the trimmed V and J ends, which lost 4 bases and 3 bases, there was a span of 10 bases. The CDR3 has 14 amino acids. CDR3 nucleotide sequence: TGTGCCAGTAGTACTACAGGTTACAATCAGCCCCAGCATTTT. This gives the protein CASSTTGYNQPQHF. The full variable domain, completed using reference TRBV19 and TRBJ1-5, is DGGITQSPKYLFRKEGQNVTLSCEQNLNHDAMYWYRQDPGQGLRLIYYSQIVNDFQKGDIAEGYSVSREKKESFPLTVTSAQKNPTAFYLCASSTTGYNQPQHFGDGTRLSIL.

This clonotype was picked up a small number of times. This chain joins TRBV28 and TRBJ2-3; 10 nucleotides agree with TRBD1. The CDR3 contains 14 residues. The V segment lost 4 bases and the J segment 4 bases; nucleotides outside the gene matches: 2. Germline CDR1 is MDHEN and CDR2 is SYDVKM. This CDR3 reads CASSSGQGSDTQYF. In DNA form, the CDR3 reads TGTGCCAGCAGTTCGGGACAGGGGTCAGATACGCAGTATTTT.

The J gene is TRBJ1-2, the V gene TRBV10-3; D gene uncertain. This CDR3 is 12 amino acids long. Germline V gene data show CDR1 as ENHRY and CDR2 as SYGVKD. Trimming removed 3 bases from V and 4 bases from J, with 6 bases in between. For the CDR3, the DNA is TGTGCCATCAGTGATCAGTTCTATGGCTACACCTTC. This gives the protein CAISDQFYGYTF.

This clonotype came up a few times. The CDR3 DNA follows: TGCAGCGTTGAATCCGACCTCAGGGGAAACGGTGAGCAGTTCTTC. The encoded protein is CSVESDLRGNGEQFF. V and J are TRBV29-1 and TRBJ2-1; a possible D gene is TRBD1 (6 bases). V shed 2 bases and J shed 9 bases, with 20 bases lying between them. In germline, CDR1 is SQVTM, CDR2 ANQGSEA. This CDR3 comprises 15 residues.

V is TRBV12-3 or TRBV12-4 and J is TRBJ1-1; 10 nucleotides agree with TRBD1. The CDR3 runs 14 residues. The trim removed 6 bases at V and 1 base at J, leaving 2 bases unmatched. This CDR3 reads CASSRTGGNTEAFF. The CDR3 DNA reads TGTGCCAGCAGCCGGACAGGGGGGAACACTGAAGCTTTCTTT.

This clonotype has just a few counts. This chain joins TRBV6-5 and TRBJ1-3; weak D call: TRBD1 (6 bases). This CDR3 comprises 15 residues. The germline V gene encodes CDR1 MNHEY and CDR2 SVGAGI. Trimming pared 0 bases from V and 4 bases from J, leaving 10 bases between. CDR3 in amino acids: CASSYSEGGGNTIYF. The CDR3 DNA is TGTGCCAGCAGTTACTCCGAGGGGGGGGGAAACACCATATATTTT.